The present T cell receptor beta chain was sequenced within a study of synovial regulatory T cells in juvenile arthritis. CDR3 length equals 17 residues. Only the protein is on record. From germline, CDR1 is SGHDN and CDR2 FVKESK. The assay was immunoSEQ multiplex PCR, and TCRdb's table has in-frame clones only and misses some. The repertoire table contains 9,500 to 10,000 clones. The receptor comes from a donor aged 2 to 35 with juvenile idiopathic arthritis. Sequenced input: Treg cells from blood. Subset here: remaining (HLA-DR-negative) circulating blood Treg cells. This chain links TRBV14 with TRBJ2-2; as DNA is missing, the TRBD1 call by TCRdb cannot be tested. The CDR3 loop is CASSQDPLWTYTGELFF. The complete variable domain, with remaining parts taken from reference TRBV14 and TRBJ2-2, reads EAGVTQFPSHSVIEKGQTVTLRCDPISGHDNLYWYRRVMGKEIKFLLHFVKESKQDESGMPNNRFLAERTGGTYSTLKVQPAELEDSGVYFCASSQDPLWTYTGELFFGEGSRLTVL.